This T cell receptor beta chain was observed in a study of blood T cell repertoires in COVID-19. V trimming: 5 bases; J trimming: 2 bases; junction bases outside the gene matches: 7. The CDR3 has 15 amino acids. Germline assignment: CDR1 LNHDA and CDR2 SQIVND (reference sequence). Here immunoSEQ multiplex PCR was the method, and the copy in TCRdb shows in-frame clones only, minus some. This table has roughly 190,000 clones, roughly 80% appearing once. Sequencing was performed on peripheral blood. This sequence originates from a human donor with acute or convalescent COVID-19. The donor label of this sample is uncertain. The chain carries TRBV19 and TRBJ2-7; the match to TRBD1 covers 9 bases. The DNA for the CDR3 is TGTGCCAGTAGTTCACGGACAGGGGTCCCCTACGAGCAGTACTTC. It codes for CASSSRTGVPYEQYF.